The clone carrying this T cell receptor beta chain came up many times. The target antigen is unknown. RNA transcripts yielded amplified TCR beta CDR3 regions. When the TCR CDR3 underwent first-round RT-PCR, the HTBI primer set was used. TCRdb processed the multiplex PCR reads anew with MiXCR; each CDR3 protein has one entry. The table shows around 250,000 distinct CDR3 sequences, with about 14% occurring only once. These data are taken from a study of T cells in Graves' hyperthyroidism and ophthalmopathy. Study background: Peripheral blood collection took place at initial diagnosis, before any treatment.

Study results and caveats: The majority of expanded thyroid clonotypes above 0.001 also appeared in blood.

This receptor was taken from a woman in her thirties or forties with Graves' hyperthyroidism that later progressed to Graves' ophthalmopathy. Sequencing used blood.

This chain's CDR3 is CASSLSGVSSSYNEQFF. DNA for the CDR3: TGTGCCAGCAGCTTATCGGGGGTGTCGAGCTCCTACAATGAGCAGTTCTTC. This sequence joins TRBV7-2 and TRBJ2-1; D may be TRBD2 (6 bases). The germline V gene encodes CDR1 SGHTA and CDR2 FQGNSA. Trimming shortened V by 2 bases and J by 0 bases, and 14 bases separated the two germline ends. The CDR3 is made up of 17 amino acids.